This TCR beta chain was captured by sequencing in a study of shared clonotypes between healthy human individuals. The germline V gene has CDR1 LNHDA and CDR2 SQIVND (reference sequence). There are 13 residues in the CDR3. V lost 3 bases and J lost 5, with 7 bases in between. The repertoire was sequenced with immunoSEQ multiplex PCR; TCRdb's copy has only in-frame clones and lacks some. Found here are 950,000 to 1,100,000 clones, about 80% of them singletons; the top ten hold around 1.5%. Sequencing was done on a sample of memory CD4+ T cells sorted from blood. Subset described: CD45RA-negative fraction. This TCR derives from a man aged 18-30 years in good health. V usage is TRBV19 and J usage is TRBJ2-2; D not resolved. The CDR3 is CASSIAKTGELFF. The CDR3 DNA follows: TGTGCCAGTAGTATTGCTAAAACCGGGGAGCTGTTTTTT.